This T cell receptor (beta chain) was sequenced for a study of T cell responses to AZD1222 COVID-19 vaccine. Study-level points and caveats: White British people made up most donors, females outnumbered males, and clonal diversity was possibly underestimated. CD4 TCRs associated with vaccination spanned spike, dominating at 160-218 and 743-854. Repertoire collection took place solely once the T cell response had peaked.

Germline CDR1 and CDR2: MDHEN and SYDVKM. V lost 8 bases to trimming and J lost 4 bases, with 17 bases between them. The CDR3 spans 15 residues. Of note for this clone: Its specificity is unknown.

Libraries were prepared by immunoSEQ multiplex PCR; TCRdb keeps only in-frame clonotypes and omits some of them. This repertoire shows 100,000 to 150,000 clones, over 75% found once; its top ten account for roughly 20%. The material was peripheral blood, obtained on day 0 of MenACWY control vaccination. This receptor was obtained from an adult in good health. The chain combines TRBV28 with TRBJ1-4, with TRBD1 as a possible D gene (6 bases). Written as DNA, the CDR3 is TGTGCCAGCGGCGAATTGGACAGCTTTAATGAAAAACTGTTTTTT. Translating gives CASGELDSFNEKLFF.